This entry describes one TCR beta chain. This specimen comes from a study of shared clonotypes between healthy human individuals. Naive CD8 cells, CD45RO-negative and positively selected for CCR7, excluded terminally differentiated effector memory CD45RA+ cells. The CDR3 is 15 amino acids. The V end lost 0 bases, the J end lost 7 bases, and 16 bases lay between the germline ends. Per the germline V gene, CDR1 is SGHNT and CDR2 is YYREEE (reference sequence). Measured with immunoSEQ multiplex PCR; TCRdb has only the in-frame clones, and not every one. The table includes a few million clones, just over 90% detected once.

This sequence joins TRBV5-4 and TRBJ1-2; D is perhaps TRBD1 (5 bases). The clonotype was recovered from a man between 18 and 35 years old in good health. Some clones in this sample may be carry-over from other donors' samples. Sequencing input: naive CD8+ T cells from PBMCs. The CDR3 region is CASSLGRDRSAGYTF. The DNA for the CDR3 is TGTGCCAGCAGCTTGGGTCGGGACCGCAGTGCTGGCTACACCTTC.